This T cell receptor beta chain was sequenced during a study of blood T cell repertoires in COVID-19. Study background: Donors in the United States, Italy and Spain gave samples during acute or convalescent COVID-19.

The method was immunoSEQ multiplex PCR; TCRdb's version includes in-frame clones alone and lacks a portion of them. Among over 130,000 clones listed, approximately 86% were seen once. The germline V gene has CDR1 MNHNS and CDR2 SASEGT. Deletions cut 0 bases from V and 4 bases from J, with 15 bases between. This CDR3 spans 16 amino acids. The specimen sequenced was peripheral blood. This clonotype was sampled from a man between 65 and 85 years old with acute or convalescent COVID-19. V usage is TRBV6-1 and J usage is TRBJ1-2; tentative D call: TRBD1 (6 bases). The CDR3 here is CASSEATNRVAYGYTF. The DNA of the CDR3 is TGTGCCAGCAGTGAAGCCACAAACAGGGTTGCCTATGGCTACACCTTC.